These 21 T cell receptor beta chains share one sample of origin, sequenced in a study of blood T cells in healthy people across ages. Through a sample-barcoded 5' primer and a J-beta primer mix, a second PCR was run for about 6 to 12 cycles. A single record per CDR3 protein comes from TCRdb applying MiXCR to the 5' RACE reads. This table has some 700,000 distinct CDR3 sequences, approximately 21% appearing once. Sequenced input: blood. The source is a man in his 70s in good health.

Remarks on this clonotype: A junction end diverges from the germline sequence, so it may reflect a read error. The V call is TRBV12-3 or TRBV12-4, the J call TRBJ2-3; 12 bases align to TRBD2. This CDR3 comprises 14 residues. CDR3 protein: CASSPRLAGDSQYF. Here the CDR3 DNA reads TGTGCCAGCAGTCCCCGACTAGCGGGAGATTCGCAGTATTTT.

This chain links TRBV12-3 or TRBV12-4 with TRBJ2-2; D might be TRBD1 or TRBD2, each matching 6 bases. This CDR3 is 14 amino acids long. Trimming took off 5 bases at V and 3 bases at J, with 10 bases between the two ends. CDR3 nucleotides: TGTGCCAGCAGTGTAGGGGGGTACACCGGGGAGCTGTTTTTT. Its translation: CASSVGGYTGELFF.

The chain combines TRBV20-1 with TRBJ1-2; 8 bases are shared with TRBD1. J gave up 4 bases and V 6 bases, and 4 bases lay outside the gene matches. CDR3 length: 12 amino acids. Germline CDR1 DFQATT, CDR2 SNEGSKA (reference sequence). The CDR3 nucleotides read TGCAGTGCCAACAGGGGGTTCTATGGCTACACCTTC. This codes for CSANRGFYGYTF.

This clonotype was observed a handful of times. This chain joins TRBV29-1 and TRBJ2-5; 7 positions match TRBD2. The V segment lost 3 bases and the J segment 5 bases; nucleotides outside the gene matches: 6. The germline V gene encodes CDR1 SQVTM and CDR2 ANQGSEA. The CDR3 totals 13 residues. The CDR3 region is CSVEPDGRETQYF. CDR3 DNA sequence: TGCAGCGTTGAGCCGGACGGGAGGGAGACCCAGTACTTC. The full variable domain, its missing parts supplied by reference TRBV29-1 and TRBJ2-5, is SAVISQKPSRDICQRGTSLTIQCQVDSQVTMMFWYRQQPGQSLTLIATANQGSEATYESGFVIDKFPISRPNLTFSTLTVSNMSPEDSSIYLCSVEPDGRETQYFGPGTRLLVL.

This clonotype turned up a few times. V is TRBV5-1 and J is TRBJ1-1; the match to TRBD1 covers 8 bases. Germline values: CDR1 SGHRS, CDR2 YFSETQ. This CDR3 has 15 amino acids. V dropped 4 bases and J dropped 4; count of bases not matched to a gene: 9. The CDR3 DNA reads as TGCGCCAGCAGCCTACTGACAGGGGAGAGCACTGAAGCTTTCTTT. Protein: CASSLLTGESTEAFF.

This clonotype has just a few counts. This sequence joins TRBV5-1 and TRBJ2-3, with D possibly matching TRBD2 (6 bases). This CDR3 comprises 15 residues. CDR1 is SGHRS and CDR2 is YFSETQ in the germline V gene. Trimming shortened V by 1 base and J by 1 base, and 10 bases separated the two germline ends. For the CDR3, the DNA is TGCGCCAGCAGCTTGAACCCTAGCGGCACAGATACGCAGTATTTT. This gives the protein CASSLNPSGTDTQYF.

This clonotype has a handful of counts. This chain links TRBV11-2 with TRBJ2-3; D may match TRBD1 or TRBD2 (6 bases each). In germline, CDR1 is SGHAT, CDR2 FQNNGV. V lost 4 bases to trimming and J lost 4 bases, with 15 bases between them. The CDR3 extends over 15 amino acids. The CDR3 region is CASSSYDRGADTQYF. The CDR3, as DNA: TGTGCCAGCAGCTCATATGATAGGGGGGCAGATACGCAGTATTTT.

There are a few counts of this clonotype. The J gene is TRBJ2-5, the V gene TRBV7-2; D not certain. The germline CDR1 and CDR2 sequences are SGHTA and FQGNSA. The CDR3 contains 15 residues. Trimming shortened V by 2 bases and J by 5 bases, and 15 bases separated the two germline ends. The CDR3 DNA is TGTGCCAGCAGCTTACTCGAGCTGGTGGGGGAGACCCAGTACTTC. This encodes CASSLLELVGETQYF.

This clonotype was seen only a few times. This chain links TRBV11-2 with TRBJ2-5; TRBD2 might be the D (5 bases). The better agreement between TRBJ2-1 and the DNA end casts doubt on the J call. Germline assignment: CDR1 SGHAT and CDR2 FQNNGV. The CDR3 runs to 11 residues. The CDR3 spells CASSLGGRQFF. The CDR3 DNA is TGTGCCAGCAGCTTAGGAGGGCGGCAGTTCTTC.

This clonotype appeared a few times. The chain is built from TRBV20-1 and TRBJ1-2, with 7 bases matching TRBD1. In germline, CDR1 is DFQATT, CDR2 SNEGSKA (reference sequence). V was pared by 0 bases and J by 4 bases, with 14 bases of the junction left unmatched. CDR3 size: 17 residues. The DNA for the CDR3 is TGCAGTGCTAGAGATAGAACTCTACGACAGGGAGCCTATGGCTACACCTTC. Translation gives CSARDRTLRQGAYGYTF.

This chain joins TRBV29-1 and TRBJ2-1; 9 bases are a match to TRBD2. The CDR3 covers 12 residues. CDR1 is SQVTM and CDR2 is ANQGSEA in the germline V gene. Trimming at V came to 6 bases and at J to 7 bases, leaving 4 bases not matched to a gene. CDR3 DNA: TGCAGCGTCAATAGCGGGGGAAATGAGCAGTTCTTC. Protein sequence: CSVNSGGNEQFF.

The chain couples TRBV6-1 to TRBJ2-5; tentative D call: TRBD1 (6 bases). There are 14 residues in the CDR3. V shed 7 bases and J shed 4 bases, with 16 bases lying between them. CDR1 and CDR2 from the germline V gene are MNHNS and SASEGT. CDR3 region: CASTQSQGPETQYF. The DNA of the CDR3 is TGTGCCAGCACACAATCTCAGGGGCCAGAGACCCAGTACTTC.

V is TRBV25-1 and J is TRBJ2-5; 7 nucleotides line up with TRBD2. The CDR3 has 16 residues. The germline V gene encodes CDR1 MGHDK and CDR2 SYGVNS. With 0 bases clipped from V and 4 bases from J, the junction kept 8 bases outside the gene matches. CDR3 region: CASSEYGAGTRETQYF. In DNA, the CDR3 is TGTGCCAGCAGTGAATATGGAGCGGGGACGCGAGAGACCCAGTACTTC.

This clonotype was seen a few times. The gene calls are TRBV20-1 and TRBJ2-3; 13 bases map to TRBD2. From germline, CDR1 is DFQATT and CDR2 SNEGSKA (reference sequence). V lost 1 base to trimming and J lost 5 bases; unmatched junction nucleotides: 6. The length of the CDR3 is 16 residues. CDR3 nucleotide sequence: TGCAGTGCTAGAGCGGGACTAGCGGGGTCCGGAGATACGCAGTATTTT. It yields the protein CSARAGLAGSGDTQYF.

This clonotype was observed a handful of times. The gene calls are TRBV14 and TRBJ2-3, with D perhaps matching TRBD1 (7 bases). Germline loops: CDR1 SGHDN, CDR2 FVKESK. V lost 0 bases, J lost 5 bases, and 12 bases lay in between. The CDR3 loop spans 15 amino acids. Here the CDR3 DNA reads TGTGCCAGCAGCCAAGATAGGGGGCGGGGAGATACGCAGTATTTT. It translates to CASSQDRGRGDTQYF.

This clonotype was observed a handful of times. The V call is TRBV28, the J call TRBJ1-2; 10 bases are shared with TRBD1. Unmatched junction bases numbered 7, after V lost 5 bases and J lost 7 bases. In germline, CDR1 is MDHEN, CDR2 SYDVKM. This CDR3 region has 14 residues. The CDR3 region has the DNA TGTGCCAGCAGTGGAGGGACAGGGGTTGGTGGCTACACCTTC. As protein: CASSGGTGVGGYTF.

The chain is built from TRBV12-3 or TRBV12-4 and TRBJ2-5; 10 bases are a match to TRBD1. The J call may be wrong; the DNA end is better matched by TRBJ2-7. The CDR3 loop spans 15 amino acids. CDR3 sequence: CASSSGQGVSYEQYF. For the CDR3, the DNA is TGTGCCAGCAGCTCCGGACAGGGGGTCTCCTACGAGCAGTACTTC.

J is TRBJ2-2 and V is TRBV20-1; a possible D gene is TRBD2 (6 bases). V was cut by 6 bases and J by 1 base, with 12 bases left in between. From germline, CDR1 is DFQATT and CDR2 SNEGSKA (reference sequence). The CDR3 sequence is 14 residues long. This chain's CDR3 is CSAVGTWNTGELFF. DNA of the CDR3: TGCAGTGCGGTCGGGACTTGGAACACCGGGGAGCTGTTTTTT.

This clonotype was observed a handful of times. The junction does not match germline at one end; this may be a read error. This chain uses TRBV12-3 or TRBV12-4 with TRBJ1-2, with TRBD1 matching 7 bases. This CDR3 has 17 residues. CDR3 residues: CANSLPGTALLGYGYTF. The CDR3 DNA is TGTGCCAACAGTTTACCCGGGACAGCCCTACTAGGCTATGGCTACACCTTC.

This clonotype was observed at least ten times. The rearrangement joins TRBV3-1 to TRBJ1-1; the match to TRBD1 covers 11 bases. Germline CDR1 reads LGHDT; CDR2 reads YNNKEL (reference sequence). J lost 1 base, V lost 4 bases, and 2 bases had no gene match. This CDR3 has 15 residues. CDR3 sequence reads: CASSRTGGRNTEAFF. CDR3 DNA: TGTGCCAGCAGCCGGACAGGGGGCAGGAACACTGAAGCTTTCTTT. The entire variable domain, with the rest obtained from reference TRBV3-1 and TRBJ1-1, is as follows: DTAVSQTPKYLVTQMGNDKSIKCEQNLGHDTMYWYKQDSKKFLKIMFSYNNKELIINETVPNRFSPKSPDKAHLNLHINSLELGDSAVYFCASSRTGGRNTEAFFGQGTRLTVV.

Only a few counts were recorded for this clonotype. This CDR3 is CASSLAGLNEQFF. CDR3 sequence (DNA): TGTGCCAGCAGCTTGGCCGGGCTCAATGAGCAGTTCTTC. This sequence joins TRBV5-5 and TRBJ2-1; D is ambiguous. CDR3 size: 13 residues. V lost 0 bases to trimming and J lost 6 bases, with 7 bases between them. Germline-derived CDR1 and CDR2 are SGHKS and YYEKEE (reference sequence).